These T cell receptor beta chains were read from a single sample in a study of blood T cell repertoires in COVID-19. TCRdb's table, derived via immunoSEQ multiplex PCR, lists solely in-frame clones and lacks some. The table shows fewer than 350,000 clones, with 80% to 95% occurring only once. Sequencing input: PBMCs or T cells enriched from blood (not recorded which). The source of these receptors is a man in his forties who had been exposed to COVID-19. CDR3s include the opening cysteine and the closing phenylalanine or tryptophan. D genes are given only for firm matches. Clone size is stated in some rows and not others, as once, few, many or a class when expanded.

j_call | clone_size | v_call | d_call | cdr3_nt | cdr3_aa
TRBJ1-3 | - | TRBV5-1 | TRBD1 | TGCGCCAGCAGCTTTTACAGGGGCGACACTGGAAACACCATATATTTT | CASSFYRGDTGNTIYF
TRBJ2-5 | once | TRBV12-3/TRBV12-4 | - | TGTGCCAGCAGCTATACCTCGGGAGAGACCCAGTACTTC | CASSYTSGETQYF
TRBJ1-2 | once | TRBV9 | TRBD1 | TGTGCCAGCAGCCCCCGGACAGGGGCGCACGGCTACACCTTC | CASSPRTGAHGYTF
TRBJ1-6 | once | TRBV10-3 | TRBD1 | TGTGCCATCAGTGGGGACAGGGAGGTTTTT | CAISGDREVF
TRBJ2-7 | - | TRBV27 | - | TGTGCCAGCAAAAGGGGGGGGCACTACGAGCAGTACTTC | CASKRGGHYEQYF
TRBJ2-7 | - | TRBV19 | TRBD1 | TGTGCCAGTAGCAACCTGACAGGGGGCGGGTACGAGCAGTACTTC | CASSNLTGGGYEQYF
TRBJ1-1 | - | TRBV12-3/TRBV12-4 | - | TGTGCCAGCAGTTCCAGGGGAGCAGCTTTCTTT | CASSSRGAAFF
TRBJ2-1 | once | TRBV7-2 | TRBD2 | TGTGCCAGCACTATTCCGGGACTAGTGAATTCTGAGCAGTTCTTC | CASTIPGLVNSEQFF
TRBJ2-7 | - | TRBV6-5 | TRBD2 | TGTGCCAGCAGTTACCGACTAGCGGGAGGTTCCTACGAGCAGTACTTC | CASSYRLAGGSYEQYF
TRBJ1-1 | - | TRBV10-2 | - | TGCGCCAGCATAAAGGGGTTCGGGAACACTGAAGCTTTCTTT | CASIKGFGNTEAFF
TRBJ2-7 | - | TRBV27 | - | TGTGCCAGCAGTTTAGGAGGACCCTCCTACGAGCAGTACTTC | CASSLGGPSYEQYF
TRBJ2-3 | - | TRBV4-1 | TRBD2 | TGCGCCAGCAGCCGGGGAGAGAGGACTAGCGGACTGCATTTCCGATATACGCAGTATTTT | CASSRGERTSGLHFRYTQYF
TRBJ2-7 | once | TRBV5-1 | TRBD1 | TGCGCCAGCAGGGGACCGGGACAGGGGGCCGACGAGCAGTACTTC | CASRGPGQGADEQYF
TRBJ1-2 | - | TRBV28 | TRBD1 | TGTGCCAGCAGTCCGGGACAGGGGGGTGGCTACACCTTC | CASSPGQGGGYTF
TRBJ1-1 | - | TRBV3-1/TRBV3-2 | - | TGTGCCAGCAGCCAAGTCACTGTCGGGGGGATCGCCACTGAAGCTTTCTTT | CASSQVTVGGIATEAFF
TRBJ2-1 | - | TRBV5-6 | TRBD2 | TGTGCCAGCAGCCGACAATCCGGGACTAGCAGGTACAATGAGCAGTTCTTC | CASSRQSGTSRYNEQFF
TRBJ2-7 | - | TRBV13 | TRBD2 | TGTGCCAGCAGCTCGCCTGGACTAGCGGGTGCCTCCGAGCAGTACTTC | CASSSPGLAGASEQYF
TRBJ1-1 | - | TRBV20-1 | TRBD1 | TGCAGTGCTAGAGAGCAGGACAGGGGGGCGTTT | CSAREQDRGAF
TRBJ2-3 | - | TRBV7-6 | TRBD2 | TGTGCCAGCAGCTTGGCGGGAGAGGGCACAGATACGCAGTATTTT | CASSLAGEGTDTQYF
TRBJ2-2 | once | TRBV9 | - | TGTGCCAGCAGCATATACCACCGGGACATTAACACCGGGGAGCTGTTTTTT | CASSIYHRDINTGELFF
TRBJ2-7 | - | TRBV6-4 | TRBD2 | TGTGCCAGCAGAAGGACTAGCGCTTCCTACGAGCAGTACTTC | CASRRTSASYEQYF
TRBJ1-1 | once | TRBV28 | - | TGTGCCAGCAGGGAGGGGGGGTTGAATTCTGAAGCTTTCTTT | CASREGGLNSEAFF
TRBJ1-1 | - | TRBV7-3 | - | TGTGCCAGCAGCATGACAGGACCCACTGAAGCTTTCTTT | CASSMTGPTEAFF
TRBJ1-1 | - | TRBV30 | - | TGTGCCTGGAGTGCTTCCGGGTTCGGTTCGGAGGCTTTCTTT | CAWSASGFGSEAFF
TRBJ1-5 | few | TRBV28 | - | TGTGCCAGCAGTTTATTTACAGACGATCAGCCCCAGCATTTT | CASSLFTDDQPQHF
TRBJ2-7 | - | TRBV7-9 | TRBD1 | TGTGCCAGCAGCAATAAACCGGGACAGGAGACCTACGAGCAGTACTTC | CASSNKPGQETYEQYF
TRBJ2-3 | - | TRBV25-1 | - | TGTGCCAGCTATTTAGTAACTAGCACAGATACGCAGTATTTT | CASYLVTSTDTQYF
TRBJ1-1 | - | TRBV27 | - | TGTGCCAGCAGTCTGACCCCAACAGGGAACACTGAAGCTTTCTTT | CASSLTPTGNTEAFF
TRBJ2-7 | - | TRBV5-1 | TRBD2 | TGCGCCAGCAGCTCAACCGGGACTAGGTACGAGCAGTACTTC | CASSSTGTRYEQYF
TRBJ1-5 | - | TRBV28 | TRBD1 | TGTGCCAGCAGGTCCGGGACAGGGATATATCAGCCCCAGCATTTT | CASRSGTGIYQPQHF
TRBJ1-4 | once | TRBV5-4 | - | TGTGCCAGCAGCCCGGCGAGGGGGACGGAGGAAAAACTGTTTTTT | CASSPARGTEEKLFF
TRBJ1-2 | - | TRBV19 | - | TGTGCCAGTAGTATTGACAGGCATGGCTACACCTTC | CASSIDRHGYTF
TRBJ2-4 | - | TRBV24-1 | TRBD1 | TGTGCCACCAGTGAGTCCGGACAGGGGAACATTCAGTACTTC | CATSESGQGNIQYF
TRBJ1-2 | - | TRBV28 | - | TGTGCCAGCAGAAGCAATGGTGGCTACACCTTC | CASRSNGGYTF
TRBJ2-1 | - | TRBV19 | - | TGTGCCAGTAGTAACCGGGACTTTCTTCGTCATGAGCAGTTCTTC | CASSNRDFLRHEQFF
TRBJ2-1 | few | TRBV9 | TRBD1 | TGTGCCAGCAGCGTAGAGGGACAGGGGACCTACAATGAGCAGTTCTTC | CASSVEGQGTYNEQFF
TRBJ1-1 | - | TRBV30 | - | TGTGCCTGGAGTAAGGGTACAGGGCCTGAAGCTTTCTTT | CAWSKGTGPEAFF
TRBJ2-6 | - | TRBV28 | TRBD1 | TGTGCCAGCTCCTCAGGGGGCTCTGGGGCCAACGTCCTGACTTTC | CASSSGGSGANVLTF